These 8 T cell receptor beta chains came from one sample sequenced in a study of identical twins. MiXCR, applied by TCRdb to the 5' RACE reads, yields one record per CDR3 protein. The table records roughly 250,000 distinct CDR3 sequences, about 7% of them present only once. These data are also associated with another study on yellow fever vaccine responses in identical twins.

The sample taken for sequencing was memory (CD45RO+) T cells sorted from blood. These receptor sequences come from a woman under 30 in good health.

This chain uses TRBV7-2 with TRBJ2-1, with D hard to call. V was pared by 3 bases and J by 4 bases, with 7 bases between. There are 13 residues in the CDR3. Germline CDR1 reads SGHTA; CDR2 reads FQGNSA. The CDR3 loop is CASSLPVYNEQFF. CDR3 DNA: TGTGCCAGCAGCTTGCCGGTTTACAATGAGCAGTTCTTC.

The CDR3 sequence: CSVDAGGGAYGYTF. As DNA, the CDR3 is TGCAGCGTTGACGCCGGCGGGGGGGCCTATGGCTACACCTTC. J is TRBJ1-2 and V is TRBV29-1, with D maybe TRBD1 (6 bases). The length of the CDR3 is 14 residues. Between the trimmed V and J ends, which lost 3 bases and 4 bases, there was a span of 15 bases. The germline CDR1 and CDR2 sequences are SQVTM and ANQGSEA.

This clonotype was detected ten times or more. J is TRBJ2-2 and V is TRBV3-1, with a possible D match to TRBD1 (6 bases). Trimming removed 1 base from V and 3 bases from J, with 12 bases in between. This CDR3 has 16 amino acids. Germline V gives CDR1 LGHDT, CDR2 YNNKEL (reference sequence). The DNA of the CDR3 is TGTGCCAGCAGCCAAGCCAGGGGATCCGACACCGGGGAGCTGTTTTTT. Translated, it gives CASSQARGSDTGELFF.

The chain has TRBV5-1 and TRBJ2-3; D not certain. V was cut by 1 base and J by 1 base, with 13 bases left in between. This CDR3 region has 16 residues. Germline lookup yields CDR1 SGHRS and CDR2 YFSETQ. CDR3 nucleotides: TGCGCCAGCAGCTTGTATGCTAATTGGGGCACAGATACGCAGTATTTT. Protein: CASSLYANWGTDTQYF. Variable domain in full (rest from reference TRBV5-1 and TRBJ2-3): KAGVTQTPRYLIKTRGQQVTLSCSPISGHRSVSWYQQTPGQGLQFLFEYFSETQRNKGNFPGRFSGRQFSNSRSEMNVSTLELGDSALYLCASSLYANWGTDTQYFGPGTRLTVL.

This clonotype was seen many times. The chain has TRBV20-1 and TRBJ1-5; 10 nucleotides line up with TRBD1. The CDR3 runs to 13 residues. CDR1 DFQATT and CDR2 SNEGSKA come from the germline V gene (reference sequence). Unmatched junction bases numbered 3, after V lost 3 bases and J lost 7 bases. The CDR3 nucleotides read TGCAGTGCTAGGAAGGACAGGGGGCAGCCCCAGCATTTT. This translates into CSARKDRGQPQHF.

This clonotype was detected only a few times. This sequence joins TRBV29-1 and TRBJ2-5, with D maybe TRBD1 (6 bases). The V end lost 6 bases, the J end lost 1 base, and 15 bases lay between the germline ends. The CDR3 length is 14 residues. Germline V gives CDR1 SQVTM, CDR2 ANQGSEA. The CDR3 DNA follows: TGCAGCGTACTACAGCGAGGGGGCCAAGAGACCCAGTACTTC. This sequence encodes CSVLQRGGQETQYF.

The chain recombines TRBV20-1 with TRBJ2-7; 11 nucleotides match TRBD2. This CDR3 region has 14 residues. The germline V gene has CDR1 DFQATT and CDR2 SNEGSKA (reference sequence). With 5 bases clipped from V and 4 bases from J, the junction kept 7 bases outside the gene matches. DNA for the CDR3: TGCAGTGCTGATAGCGGGGGGGCTAGTTACGAGCAGTACGTC. The encoded protein is CSADSGGASYEQYV.

CDR3 loop: CASRGESTEAFF. CDR3 sequence (DNA): TGTGCCAGCAGGGGGGAGAGCACTGAAGCTTTCTTT. The J gene is TRBJ1-1, the V gene TRBV2, with D possibly matching TRBD1 (5 bases). The germline CDR1 and CDR2 sequences are SNHLY and FYNNEI. The CDR3 has 12 amino acids. V was trimmed by 6 bases and J by 4 bases, leaving 9 bases between them.